Below are 8 T cell receptor beta chains sequenced from a single sample in a study of tissue T cells after allogeneic stem cell transplantation (dated by TCRdb to the early 2020s). Libraries were built with the immunoSEQ multiplex PCR assay. The clones in this table, taken by TCRdb from immuneACCESS, are in-frame only. Not every clone is retained; where verified, under half of the shortfall comes from an unresolved V gene, and the cause of the rest is unknown. Here the sample has about 21,000 clones; roughly three quarters occur a single time. Of the sample, under 0.5% falls within the top ten clones. The sequencing sample was made of blood. The receptor set was obtained from a female BALB/c mouse in good health. Mice in this strain carry MHC haplotype H2-d.

A note on this clone: All gene names here are mouse names. The read ends 1 residue before the CDR3 terminus; that terminus is restored from the germline J gene. The V call is TRBV13-2, the J call TRBJ2-5; the D gene is possibly TRBD1 (5 bases). The CDR3 contains 13 residues. The V and J ends lost 3 bases and 2 bases respectively, with 7 bases between them. CDR1 is NNHNN, CDR2 SYGAGS, per germline (reference sequence). CDR3 DNA, as far as it was read: TGTGCCAGCGGTGGGACATTCCAAGACACCCAGTAC. Protein product: CASGGTFQDTQY. The full CDR3 reads CASGGTFQDTQYF.

This clone was picked up one time. The genes and germline here are from mouse. The CDR3 extends 1 residue past the end of the read, so its final part is completed from the germline J gene. The V gene is TRBV5, the J gene TRBJ2-3, with D perhaps TRBD1 (6 bases). The CDR3 covers 15 residues. In germline, CDR1 is LGHNA, CDR2 YNLKQL (reference sequence). The V gene lost 1 base and the J gene lost 0 bases, with 8 bases spanning the gap. The DNA read from the CDR3 is TGTGCCAGCAGCCAAGGGACAGCTAGTGCAGAAACGCTGTAT. Its translation is CASSQGTASAETLY. The CDR3 in its entirety is CASSQGTASAETLYF.

This clone was counted between two and nine times. Gene names denote mouse genes. The CDR3 goes on 1 residue after the read ends, and that part is filled in from the germline J gene. Other DNA sequences in the same sample also yield this CDR3. V is TRBV2 and J is TRBJ2-7, with TRBD2 matching over 11 bases. Germline-derived CDR1 and CDR2 are LGHNA and YSYQKL. Germline trimming cut 3 bases from V and 4 bases from J; bases unmatched to any gene: 2. This CDR3 has 14 amino acids. The sequenced CDR3 bases are TGTGCCAGCAGCCAGCGGGACTGGGGGTATGAACAGTAC. Protein product: CASSQRDWGYEQY. The whole CDR3 sequence reads CASSQRDWGYEQYF.

Comments on this clone: Gene names and germline refer to mouse. The CDR3 end falls 1 residue outside the read, so it is completed with the germline J gene. The rearrangement uses TRBV5 and TRBJ1-1, with a weak D call TRBD1 (6 bases). This CDR3 has 15 amino acids. Per the germline V gene, CDR1 is LGHNA and CDR2 is YNLKQL (reference sequence). V lost 2 bases and J lost 2, with 12 bases in between. The CDR3 is CASSQNRGHNTEVFF. The part of the CDR3 DNA that was read is TGTGCCAGCAGCCAAAACCGGGGGCACAACACAGAAGTCTTC.

This clone occurred once. Gene names denote mouse genes. The CDR3 end lies 1 residue beyond the end of the read and is filled in from the germline J gene. The chain joins TRBV13-2 to TRBJ2-2; TRBD2 matches 11 bases. CDR1 and CDR2 (germline): NNHNN, SYGAGS (reference sequence). The V segment lost 3 bases and the J segment 4 bases; nucleotides outside the gene matches: 5. This CDR3 is built from 16 residues. The CDR3 sequence: CASGVDWGGVTGQLYF. The CDR3 DNA, read in part, is TGTGCCAGCGGTGTCGACTGGGGGGGAGTCACCGGGCAGCTCTAC.

On this clone itself: The listed genes are named as in mouse. The CDR3 goes on 1 residue after the read ends, and that part is filled in from the germline J gene. The chain joins TRBV12-2 to TRBJ1-1; D not resolved. Germline assignment: CDR1 SGHLS and CDR2 HYDKME. The CDR3 runs 10 residues. The V end lost 4 bases, the J end lost 3 bases, and 2 bases lay between the germline ends. The CDR3: CASSDTEVFF. The DNA read from the CDR3 is TGTGCCAGCTCCGACACAGAAGTCTTC.

Remarks on this clone: Mouse germline and gene names are used. The CDR3 end lies 1 residue beyond the end of the read and is filled in from the germline J gene. This chain joins TRBV31 and TRBJ2-7, with 10 bases identical to TRBD2. Germline V CDR1 and CDR2: GKSSPN, SITVG. The CDR3 length is 14 residues. The junction had 2 bases not matched to a gene; V was cut back by 0 bases and J by 3 bases. The DNA read from the CDR3 is TGTGCCTGGAGTCTGGACTGGGGGAGCTATGAACAGTAC. Protein product: CAWSLDWGSYEQY. The CDR3 reads in full as CAWSLDWGSYEQYF.

For this clone: Genes and germline are mouse. The read falls 1 residue short of the CDR3 end, and the missing part is taken from the germline J gene. The chain uses TRBV17 and TRBJ1-4, with no clear D. The CDR3 covers 16 residues. CDR1 and CDR2 (germline): MNHDT, YYDKIL. V was trimmed by 1 base and J by 0 bases, leaving 9 bases between them. CDR3 DNA (partial): TGTGCTAGCAGTAGAGGGCAGAAAATTTCCAACGAAAGATTATTT. Translated, it gives CASSRGQKISNERLF. The whole CDR3 protein is CASSRGQKISNERLFF.